Each of the 21 T cell receptor beta chains below was sequenced from the same sample in a study of T cells in Graves' hyperthyroidism and ophthalmopathy. From RNA transcripts, TCR beta CDR3 regions were amplified. With the HTBI primer set, the TCR CDR3 went through a first round of RT-PCR. One entry per CDR3 protein results from TCRdb running MiXCR on the multiplex PCR reads. The sample carries over 250,000 distinct CDR3 sequences, about 18% recorded once. Sequences were obtained from blood. All receptors come from a woman aged 55-70 years with Graves' ophthalmopathy.

This clonotype was found many times. The CDR3 DNA reads as TGTGCCAGCAGCTTGGGACTAGCGGGGGTAGATACGCAGTATTTT. Translating it yields CASSLGLAGVDTQYF. The chain is built from TRBV5-5 and TRBJ2-3; TRBD2 matches at 12 bases. The CDR3 spans 15 residues. From germline, CDR1 is SGHKS and CDR2 YYEKEE (reference sequence). The trim removed 0 bases at V and 5 bases at J, leaving 1 base unmatched.

There are many counts of this clonotype. The rearrangement joins TRBV5-1 to TRBJ2-1; a weak D match, TRBD1 (5 bases). Germline V CDR1 and CDR2: SGHRS, YFSETQ. This CDR3 has 13 amino acids. Trimming removed 3 bases at V and 8 bases at J, with 12 bases between. DNA for the CDR3: TGCGCCAGCAGCTCCCTATTAGGGGATGAGCAGTTCTTC. Its translation: CASSSLLGDEQFF.

This clonotype turned up a few times. V and J are TRBV19 and TRBJ1-1; D is uncertain. Germline-derived CDR1 and CDR2 are LNHDA and SQIVND (reference sequence). The CDR3 is made up of 13 amino acids. The V gene lost 2 bases and the J gene lost 4 bases, with 8 bases spanning the gap. The CDR3 DNA follows: TGTGCCAGTAGTATAAATCGGGGCACTGAAGCTTTCTTT. This sequence encodes CASSINRGTEAFF.

This clonotype showed up many times. The V call is TRBV27, the J call TRBJ1-6; D uncertain. Germline assignment: CDR1 MNHEY and CDR2 SMNVEV (reference sequence). The CDR3 contains 15 residues. The V and J ends lost 7 bases and 6 bases respectively, with 16 bases between them. The CDR3 DNA is TGTGCCAGCACCCAGACCCAATCGCTTAATTCACCCCTCCACTTT. It encodes CASTQTQSLNSPLHF.

This clonotype was observed at least ten times. The chain carries TRBV27 and TRBJ2-3; the D gene is possibly TRBD2 (6 bases). The CDR3 spans 14 residues. V was shortened by 3 bases and J by 0 bases, with 7 bases between the two germline ends. The germline gives CDR1 MNHEY, CDR2 SMNVEV (reference sequence). DNA of the CDR3: TGTGCCAGCAGTTTCGGGACTAGCACAGATACGCAGTATTTT. Translating gives CASSFGTSTDTQYF.

This clonotype occurred a few times. The V and J genes are TRBV6-1 and TRBJ1-1; TRBD1 might be the D (6 bases). CDR3 length equals 13 residues. Deletions cut 2 bases from V and 4 bases from J, with 8 bases between. Germline CDR1 and CDR2: MNHNS and SASEGT. The CDR3, as DNA: TGTGCCAGCAGTGAAAGCAGGGGCACTGAAGCTTTCTTT. Protein sequence: CASSESRGTEAFF.

This clonotype was observed many times. The gene calls are TRBV5-1 and TRBJ2-2; no definite D call. Germline V lookup: CDR1 SGHRS, CDR2 YFSETQ. The CDR3 is 14 residues long. V was cut by 5 bases and J by 7 bases, with 15 bases left in between. The CDR3 region is CASRTGLEGGELFF. The CDR3 nucleotides read TGCGCCAGCAGGACGGGCCTTGAAGGCGGGGAGCTGTTTTTT.

This clonotype was detected many times. CDR3 nucleotides: TGTGCCAGCAGCATTAGCGGGGGCGGGGAGACCCAGTACTTC. Its translation: CASSISGGGETQYF. V and J are TRBV7-2 and TRBJ2-5, with 9 bases fitting TRBD2. From germline, CDR1 is SGHTA and CDR2 FQGNSA. There are 14 residues in the CDR3. The V segment lost 5 bases and the J segment 5 bases; nucleotides outside the gene matches: 6.

This clonotype showed up just a few times. CDR3 sequence: CASSTTGSTDTQYF. DNA of the CDR3: TGTGCCAGCAGCACGACAGGGAGCACAGATACGCAGTATTTT. The rearrangement joins TRBV13 to TRBJ2-3, with 7 positions matching TRBD1. V gave up 5 bases and J gave up 0 bases; unmatched junction bases: 2. The germline gives CDR1 PRHDT, CDR2 FYEKMQ (reference sequence). CDR3 size: 14 residues.

The chain has TRBV6-2 or TRBV6-3 and TRBJ2-3, with 12 bases lining up with TRBD2. V dropped 4 bases and J dropped 3; count of bases not matched to a gene: 2. The germline gives CDR1 MNHEY, CDR2 SVGEGT. The CDR3 is 15 amino acids. This chain's CDR3 is CASSFGTSGTDTQYF. CDR3 coding DNA: TGTGCCAGCAGTTTCGGGACTAGCGGGACAGATACGCAGTATTTT.

The chain recombines TRBV20-1 with TRBJ2-1; 8 bases are a match to TRBD2. CDR1 is DFQATT and CDR2 is SNEGSKA in the germline V gene (reference sequence). There are 15 residues in the CDR3. V dropped 3 bases and J dropped 5; count of bases not matched to a gene: 9. In DNA, the CDR3 is TGCAGTGCTAGCTCAAGCGGGAGAGCGGACAATGAGCAGTTCTTC. The encoded protein is CSASSSGRADNEQFF.

This clonotype was observed a few times. The chain carries TRBV6-1 and TRBJ2-7; D is perhaps TRBD1 (6 bases). Germline assignment: CDR1 MNHNS and CDR2 SASEGT. The CDR3 contains 15 residues. The V and J ends lost 3 bases and 3 bases respectively, with 15 bases between them. DNA for the CDR3: TGTGCCAGCAGTGATTACAGGGTTTCCGGCTACGAGCAGTACTTC. Its protein product is CASSDYRVSGYEQYF.

This clonotype was observed many times. V is TRBV20-1 and J is TRBJ2-1, with D tentatively TRBD1 (7 bases). CDR1 is DFQATT and CDR2 is SNEGSKA in the germline V gene (reference sequence). V was clipped by 6 bases and J by 7 bases, with 19 bases between them. The CDR3 length is 14 residues. Here the CDR3 reads CSARTGQGGNEQFF. DNA for the CDR3: TGCAGTGCCCGCACGGGTCAGGGGGGAAATGAGCAGTTCTTC.

This clonotype was seen only a few times. The V and J genes are TRBV9 and TRBJ2-1, with D perhaps matching TRBD2 (6 bases). This CDR3 is built from 15 residues. CDR1 is SGDLS and CDR2 is YYNGEE in the germline V gene. V dropped 4 bases and J dropped 7 bases, with 18 bases sitting between them. Written as DNA, the CDR3 is TGTGCCAGCAGCCTCAGCCCGACTAGTATAAATGAGCAGTTCTTC. Translation: CASSLSPTSINEQFF.

Ten or more counts support this clonotype. J is TRBJ2-5 and V is TRBV7-3, with 7 bases fitting TRBD1. The CDR3 has 15 amino acids. Germline CDR1 and CDR2: SGHTA and FQGTGA. J lost 2 bases, V lost 3 bases, and 6 bases had no gene match. In DNA form, the CDR3 reads TGTGCCAGCAGCTTCTCGGGGACAGAGCAAGAGACCCAGTACTTC. Translation: CASSFSGTEQETQYF.

This clonotype was seen repeatedly, ten times or more. This sequence joins TRBV18 and TRBJ1-1; 7 bases fit TRBD1. Losses at the gene ends were 3 bases for V and 1 base for J; bases not matched to a gene: 8. This CDR3 spans 16 amino acids. Germline V gene data show CDR1 as KGHSH and CDR2 as LQKENI. The CDR3 coding sequence is TGTGCCAGCTCACCCAACCCGGGACAGACGAACACTGAAGCTTTCTTT. It is translated as CASSPNPGQTNTEAFF.

This clonotype was counted many times. The chain employs TRBV9 and TRBJ2-7; either TRBD1 or TRBD2 may fit D (6 bases each). Trimming removed 0 bases from V and 6 bases from J, with 19 bases in between. CDR3 size: 16 residues. In germline, CDR1 is SGDLS, CDR2 YYNGEE. CDR3 in amino acids: CASSVEISGARGEQYF. In DNA form, the CDR3 reads TGTGCCAGCAGCGTAGAGATCTCGGGAGCCAGGGGCGAGCAGTACTTC.

This clonotype was picked up many times. This chain uses TRBV12-3 or TRBV12-4 with TRBJ2-2; D tentatively reads TRBD1 or TRBD2 (6 bases each). V dropped 0 bases and J dropped 5 bases, with 13 bases sitting between them. The CDR3 is 16 residues long. This CDR3 is CASSLAARGPTGELFF. CDR3 sequence (DNA): TGTGCCAGCAGTTTAGCTGCACGGGGGCCTACCGGGGAGCTGTTTTTT.

This clonotype was recorded many times. The CDR3 DNA reads TGTGCCAGCAGCTCGGGACTAGCGGGGAACAATGAGCAGTTCTTC. As protein: CASSSGLAGNNEQFF. This chain uses TRBV7-2 with TRBJ2-1; TRBD2 agrees at 13 bases. Trimming took 4 bases from V and 5 from J; bases not matched to a gene: 2. From germline, CDR1 is SGHTA and CDR2 FQGNSA. The CDR3 consists of 15 residues.

V and J are TRBV11-2 and TRBJ1-6; 8 bases match TRBD1. Germline CDR1 and CDR2: SGHAT and FQNNGV. V shed 5 bases, J shed 9 bases, and the junction held 9 bases outside the gene matches. This CDR3 region has 15 residues. Written as DNA, the CDR3 is TGTGCCAGCAGCGCCGGACAGGGTAGTTTTTCACCCCTCCACTTT. It codes for CASSAGQGSFSPLHF.

This clonotype was observed many times. The genes are TRBV27 and TRBJ1-5; D not resolved. The CDR3 contains 15 residues. Germline V gene lookup returns CDR1 MNHEY and CDR2 SMNVEV (reference sequence). Deletions cut 1 base from V and 1 base from J, with 8 bases between. CDR3 residues: CASSLFGISNQPQHF. Here the CDR3 DNA reads TGTGCCAGCAGTTTATTTGGGATCAGCAATCAGCCCCAGCATTTT.